The rows below give T cell receptor beta chains drawn from one sample of a study of CD8+CD57+ T cells in acquired aplastic anemia. TCRdb redid the calling of the reads with MiXCR, one entry per CDR3 protein. The sample consists of 260,000 or so distinct CDR3 sequences, around 43% of them appearing once. Sequenced material: sorted CD4+, CD8+, or CD8+CD57+ T cells (not recorded which) from PBMCs. These receptors originate from a human donor with aplastic anemia. Both conserved end residues are part of each CDR3. Fields, in order: D gene, J gene, V gene, CDR3 length, clone size, CDR3 protein, CDR3 DNA. D genes are given only for firm matches. Only some rows state a clone size, as once, few, many or a class for expanded clones.

>-|TRBJ2-7|TRBV5-8|15|many
CASSFGYGDGDEQYF
TGTGCCAGCAGCTTCGGATACGGGGATGGGGACGAGCAGTACTTC
>-|TRBJ2-7|TRBV19|11|many
CASTDSVLQYF
TGTGCCAGTACGGACAGCGTCTTGCAGTACTTC
>-|TRBJ1-6|TRBV2|14|-
CASSGSGGGSPLHF
TGTGCCAGCAGTGGTTCCGGGGGGGGATCACCCCTCCACTTT
>-|TRBJ1-5|TRBV11-2|17|many
CASSLEPHPRWGQPQHF
TGTGCCAGCAGCTTAGAACCACACCCACGGTGGGGACAGCCCCAGCATTTT
>-|TRBJ1-6|TRBV15|14|-
CATRRTAHNSPLHF
TGTGCCACCAGACGGACGGCCCATAATTCACCCCTCCACTTT
>-|TRBJ2-3|TRBV24-1|21|-
CATSDPEEGMSRSRSDNEQYF
TGTGCCACCAGTGATCCTGAAGAGGGGATGAGCAGGTCGAGGTCGGACAATGAGCAGTATTTT
>-|TRBJ1-1|TRBV7-9|13|many
CASSTGTTSEAFF
TGTGCCAGCAGCACCGGGACGACGTCTGAAGCTTTCTTT
>TRBD1|TRBJ1-6|TRBV28|16|-
CASSLRQGAWNSPLHF
TGTGCCAGCAGTCTCAGACAGGGGGCATGGAATTCACCCCTCCACTTT
>-|TRBJ1-1|TRBV25-1|17|-
CASSESGLLHTNTEAFF
TGTGCCAGCAGTGAATCTGGGCTTCTCCATACAAACACTGAAGCTTTCTTT
>TRBD2|TRBJ2-7|TRBV20-1|15|-
CSARESGLAAYEQYF
TGCAGTGCTAGAGAGTCGGGACTAGCGGCCTACGAGCAGTACTTC
>-|TRBJ1-1|TRBV2|12|-
CASMWGFTEAFF
TGTGCCAGCATGTGGGGTTTCACTGAAGCTTTCTTT
>-|TRBJ1-2|TRBV5-1|14|-
CASSKTGSSYGYTF
TGCGCCAGCAGTAAAACAGGGAGCTCCTATGGCTACACCTTC
>TRBD1|TRBJ1-2|TRBV9|13|many
CASSGGQNYGYTF
TGTGCCAGCAGCGGGGGACAGAACTATGGCTACACCTTC
>TRBD1|TRBJ2-3|TRBV13|15|many
CASTRQGGRTDTQYF
TGTGCCAGCACTCGACAGGGGGGAAGAACAGATACGCAGTATTTT
>-|TRBJ2-5|TRBV5-6|14|many
CASSPRSTQETQYF
TGTGCCAGCAGCCCACGGAGCACGCAAGAGACCCAGTACTTC
>TRBD2|TRBJ2-3|TRBV20-1|16|-
CSARDVGGGDTDTQYF
TGCAGTGCTAGAGATGTTGGCGGGGGGGACACAGATACGCAGTATTTT
>-|TRBJ2-7|TRBV7-9|13|-
CASSLIVGGEQYF
TGTGCCAGCAGTCTAATAGTGGGTGGTGAGCAGTACTTC
>TRBD1|TRBJ2-7|TRBV5-1|14|-
CASSSGTGPYEQHF
TGCGCCAGCAGCTCCGGGACAGGACCCTACGAGCAGCACTTC
>-|TRBJ2-7|TRBV11-1|15|-
CASSSTAEGVYEQHF
TGTGCCAGCAGCTCCACAGCGGAAGGGGTGTACGAGCAGCACTTC
>-|TRBJ2-2|TRBV20-1|15|many
CSASNSKANTGELFF
TGCAGTGCTAGTAATTCCAAGGCGAACACCGGGGAGCTGTTTTTT
>TRBD1|TRBJ2-2|TRBV5-6|13|many
CASSFTGAGELFF
TGTGCCAGCAGCTTTACAGGGGCCGGGGAGCTGTTTTTT
>-|TRBJ1-1|TRBV4-3|13|many
CASSQGSYTEAFF
TGCGCCAGCAGCCAAGGGTCTTACACTGAAGCTTTCTTT